The 25 T cell receptor beta chains listed next were all sequenced from one sample in a study of shared clonotypes between healthy human individuals. Generated by immunoSEQ multiplex PCR, the TCRdb table keeps only in-frame clones and is missing some. Altogether roughly 520,000 clones are present, around 96% being singletons, with the ten largest covering nearly 0.065%. The sequencing sample was made of naive CD4+ T cells sorted from blood. Indicated subset: CD45RA+ positively selected. The receptors originated from a woman under 40 in good health.

V usage is TRBV7-9 and J usage is TRBJ2-3; 9 positions agree with TRBD1. The CDR3 is made up of 17 amino acids. Unmatched junction bases numbered 6, after V lost 0 bases and J lost 2 bases. CDR1 is SEHNR, CDR2 FQNEAQ, per germline (reference sequence). CDR3 sequence (DNA): TGTGCCAGCAGCTTAGCCCCCGGGACAGGGAACACAGATACGCAGTATTTT. It specifies CASSLAPGTGNTDTQYF.

The chain carries TRBV6-6 and TRBJ2-7; D is undetermined. The CDR3 totals 14 residues. Germline CDR1 MNHNY, CDR2 SVGAGI (reference sequence). Trimming took 5 bases from V and 0 from J, leaving 11 bases between them. CDR3 in DNA: TGTGCCAGCAGTAAATCGACGTTCTCCTACGAGCAGTACTTC. Protein sequence: CASSKSTFSYEQYF.

This clone was recorded once. V is TRBV5-6 and J is TRBJ2-1, with D maybe TRBD2 (5 bases). The CDR3 spans 16 residues. Germline CDR1 reads SGHDT; CDR2 reads YYEEEE. Trimming took off 3 bases at V and 1 base at J, with 14 bases between the two ends. The CDR3 spells CASSSPGSASYNEQFF. DNA of the CDR3: TGTGCCAGCAGCTCTCCGGGGTCTGCTTCCTACAATGAGCAGTTCTTC.

The gene calls are TRBV7-8 and TRBJ2-7, with 9 bases fitting TRBD2. V was clipped by 3 bases and J by 2 bases; unmatched bases: 14. CDR1 and CDR2 (germline): SGHVS, FQNEAQ. The CDR3 loop spans 18 amino acids. CDR3: CASSFQLAGPSLPYEQYF. CDR3 coding DNA: TGTGCCAGCAGCTTCCAACTAGCGGGCCCCTCCTTACCCTACGAGCAGTACTTC.

The V gene is TRBV27, the J gene TRBJ2-7; D is undetermined. This CDR3 has 13 amino acids. Per the germline V gene, CDR1 is MNHEY and CDR2 is SMNVEV (reference sequence). V lost 0 bases and J lost 1, with 4 bases in between. The CDR3 loop reads CASSLSWSYEQYF. Here the CDR3 DNA reads TGTGCCAGCAGTTTATCATGGTCCTACGAGCAGTACTTC.

CDR3 loop: CASSRTSGISNTGELFF. CDR3 nucleotides: TGCGCCAGCAGCCGGACTAGCGGGATCTCGAACACCGGGGAGCTGTTTTTT. The chain joins TRBV5-1 to TRBJ2-2; 12 bases map to TRBD2. The length of the CDR3 is 17 residues. J was trimmed by 0 bases and V by 4 bases; bases with no gene match: 4. Per germline, CDR1 SGHRS and CDR2 YFSETQ.

The chain uses TRBV5-1 and TRBJ2-7; possible D gene TRBD1, 6 bases. The CDR3 loop spans 12 amino acids. The V gene lost 3 bases and the J gene lost 5 bases, with 9 bases spanning the gap. Germline V CDR1 and CDR2: SGHRS, YFSETQ. CDR3 coding DNA: TGCGCCAGCAGCTCACAGGGCCACGAGCAGTACTTC. It translates to CASSSQGHEQYF.

J is TRBJ2-1 and V is TRBV27, with 7 bases lining up with TRBD1. Germline CDR1 reads MNHEY; CDR2 reads SMNVEV (reference sequence). J gave up 4 bases and V 7 bases, and 13 bases lay outside the gene matches. This CDR3 comprises 16 residues. DNA for the CDR3: TGTGCCAGCATCCCCCCCGACAGGGCCGAATACAATGAGCAGTTCTTC. The encoded protein is CASIPPDRAEYNEQFF.

The chain employs TRBV7-9 and TRBJ2-5, with D tentatively TRBD1 (5 bases). The CDR3 is 14 amino acids. Germline loops: CDR1 SEHNR, CDR2 FQNEAQ (reference sequence). Trimming removed 1 base at V and 2 bases at J, with 8 bases between. The CDR3 nucleotides read TGTGCCAGCAGCTTAGTTCGACAGCAAGAGACCCAGTACTTC. It encodes CASSLVRQQETQYF.

The V gene is TRBV27, the J gene TRBJ2-2; 8 nucleotides match TRBD2. CDR3 length: 18 residues. The germline V gene encodes CDR1 MNHEY and CDR2 SMNVEV (reference sequence). V shed 0 bases and J 5 bases; nucleotides not matched to a gene: 11. The CDR3 region has the DNA TGTGCCAGCAGTTTATCTCTGATCAGCGGGAGTAAGACCGGGGAGCTGTTTTTT. Its translation is CASSLSLISGSKTGELFF.

The chain is built from TRBV10-3 and TRBJ1-3; the match to TRBD1 covers 7 bases. With 5 bases clipped from V and 7 bases from J, the junction kept 2 bases outside the gene matches. The CDR3 sequence is 12 residues long. Germline-derived CDR1 and CDR2 are ENHRY and SYGVKD. As DNA, the CDR3 is TGTGCCATCAGTCAGGGGGGCAACACCATATATTTT. This gives the protein CAISQGGNTIYF.

The rearrangement links TRBV28 to TRBJ2-7; weak D call: TRBD2 (5 bases). The CDR3 totals 12 residues. V was clipped by 3 bases and J by 5 bases, with 8 bases between them. Germline CDR1 MDHEN, CDR2 SYDVKM. Here the CDR3 DNA reads TGTGCCAGCAGTTTGAGGGTTGACGAGCAGTACTTC. Amino acid sequence: CASSLRVDEQYF.

The gene calls are TRBV5-1 and TRBJ1-2; D possibly corresponds to TRBD1 (6 bases). V gave up 2 bases and J gave up 6 bases, with 11 bases separating them. Germline loops: CDR1 SGHRS, CDR2 YFSETQ. The CDR3 has 13 amino acids. The CDR3 DNA reads as TGCGCCAGCAGCTTTCCAGGGGACGATGGCTACACCTTC. Its protein product is CASSFPGDDGYTF. Using reference TRBV5-1 and TRBJ1-2 for the parts outside the CDR3, the full variable domain is KAGVTQTPRYLIKTRGQQVTLSCSPISGHRSVSWYQQTPGQGLQFLFEYFSETQRNKGNFPGRFSGRQFSNSRSEMNVSTLELGDSALYLCASSFPGDDGYTFGSGTRLTVV.

V usage is TRBV5-6 and J usage is TRBJ1-4, with D perhaps matching TRBD1 (6 bases). The V and J ends lost 0 bases and 8 bases respectively, with 11 bases between them. The CDR3 has 14 amino acids. The germline CDR1 and CDR2 sequences are SGHDT and YYEEEE. CDR3 residues: CASSLGQGLEKLFF. The CDR3 bases are TGTGCCAGCAGCTTGGGGCAGGGGCTAGAAAAACTGTTTTTT.

This clone occurred a few times. This sequence joins TRBV28 and TRBJ1-3; D gene uncertain. This CDR3 comprises 14 residues. Germline V gene data show CDR1 as MDHEN and CDR2 as SYDVKM. V was shortened by 3 bases and J by 2 bases, with 8 bases between the two germline ends. CDR3 amino acids: CASSFRGTGNTIYF. In DNA form, the CDR3 reads TGTGCCAGCAGTTTCAGAGGGACTGGAAACACCATATATTTT.

CDR3 DNA sequence: TGTGCCAGTAGCCGAGGACTCCCCGGGGGCTATGGCTACACCTTC. Amino acids: CASSRGLPGGYGYTF. The rearrangement uses TRBV19 and TRBJ1-2, with D perhaps matching TRBD1 (5 bases). Trimming took off 6 bases at V and 4 bases at J, with 18 bases between the two ends. Germline CDR1 LNHDA, CDR2 SQIVND (reference sequence). The CDR3 is 15 amino acids.

J is TRBJ1-1 and V is TRBV5-1; a possible D gene is TRBD1 (5 bases). Trimming removed 2 bases from V and 2 bases from J, with 13 bases in between. Germline CDR1 is SGHRS and CDR2 is YFSETQ. The CDR3 runs to 15 residues. This CDR3 reads CASSFTGTANTEAFF. CDR3 sequence (DNA): TGCGCCAGCAGCTTTACCGGGACGGCCAACACTGAAGCTTTCTTT.

The genes are TRBV19 and TRBJ1-2; 9 bases are a match to TRBD1. CDR1 and CDR2 (germline): LNHDA, SQIVND (reference sequence). The V and J ends lost 5 bases and 5 bases, in that order; junction bases with no gene match: 6. The CDR3 runs 14 residues. In nucleotides, the CDR3 is TGTGCCAGTAGTCGGGGACAGGGAGGATATGGCTACACCTTC. Protein: CASSRGQGGYGYTF.

Written as DNA, the CDR3 is TGTGCCAGCAGTTTACCCCAGGGGGCTGGTATGGATGGCTACACCTTC. Encoded protein: CASSLPQGAGMDGYTF. The V gene is TRBV28, the J gene TRBJ1-2; 8 positions match TRBD1. CDR1 MDHEN and CDR2 SYDVKM come from the germline V gene. The CDR3 has 16 residues. Trimming removed 2 bases from V and 6 bases from J; junction bases left unmatched: 11.

This chain links TRBV7-9 with TRBJ2-7; D unresolved. The V gene's germline CDR1 is SEHNR and CDR2 FQNEAQ (reference sequence). V lost 5 bases and J lost 7, with 9 bases in between. There are 11 residues in the CDR3. CDR3 region: CASSPSVEQYF. The DNA of the CDR3 is TGTGCCAGCAGCCCCTCGGTGGAGCAGTACTTC.

This chain links TRBV6-5 with TRBJ1-1; D is possibly TRBD1 (5 bases). Germline V CDR1 and CDR2: MNHEY, SVGAGI. This CDR3 has 16 residues. The V and J ends lost 0 bases and 3 bases respectively, with 14 bases between them. The CDR3 reads CASSYSRSQGYTEAFF. The DNA of the CDR3 is TGTGCCAGCAGTTACTCTAGAAGTCAGGGATACACTGAAGCTTTCTTT.

The table lists this clone with a count of one. The chain couples TRBV7-8 to TRBJ2-7, with 8 bases lining up with TRBD2. Looked up from germline, CDR1 is SGHVS and CDR2 is FQNEAQ. J lost 1 base, V lost 5 bases, and 7 bases had no gene match. The CDR3 runs 15 residues. CDR3 DNA sequence: TGTGCCAGCAGCCTTTTAGCGGGACCTTCCTACGAGCAGTACTTC. Protein: CASSLLAGPSYEQYF. The complete variable domain, with remaining parts taken from reference TRBV7-8 and TRBJ2-7, reads GAGVSQSPRYKVAKRGQDVALRCDPISGHVSLFWYQQALGQGPEFLTYFQNEAQLDKSGLPSDRFFAERPEGSVSTLKIQRTQQEDSAVYLCASSLLAGPSYEQYFGPGTRLTVT.

This clone came up once. The chain recombines TRBV9 with TRBJ2-1; perhaps TRBD2 as D (6 bases). V was clipped by 0 bases and J by 6 bases, with 10 bases between them. Germline V gives CDR1 SGDLS, CDR2 YYNGEE. This CDR3 is built from 14 residues. CDR3 nucleotide sequence: TGTGCCAGCAGCGTAGTGGAGGGTAGCAATGAGCAGTTCTTC. Translation gives CASSVVEGSNEQFF.

This chain joins TRBV4-1 and TRBJ1-1; 8 bases match TRBD1. The germline CDR1 and CDR2 sequences are MGHRA and YSYEKL. This CDR3 is 14 amino acids long. J gave up 4 bases and V 4 bases, and 5 bases lay outside the gene matches. The CDR3 DNA is TGCGCCAGCAGCCCTCAGGGGGCCGGCACTGAAGCTTTCTTT. It codes for CASSPQGAGTEAFF.

Regarding this clone: The same CDR3 also results from other DNA sequences found in this sample. The chain recombines TRBV5-1 with TRBJ2-7, with 9 bases fitting TRBD2. CDR1 is SGHRS and CDR2 is YFSETQ in the germline V gene. The CDR3 runs to 14 residues. Germline trimming cut 4 bases from V and 0 bases from J; bases unmatched to any gene: 2. The CDR3 DNA is TGCGCCAGCAGCCGTAGCGGGAGCTCCTACGAGCAGTACTTC. This gives the protein CASSRSGSSYEQYF.